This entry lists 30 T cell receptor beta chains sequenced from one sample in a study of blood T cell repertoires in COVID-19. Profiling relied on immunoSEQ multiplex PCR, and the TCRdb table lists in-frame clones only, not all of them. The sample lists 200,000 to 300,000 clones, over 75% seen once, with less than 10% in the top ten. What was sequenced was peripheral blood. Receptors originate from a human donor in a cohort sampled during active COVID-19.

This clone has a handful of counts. CDR3 amino acids: CAIGKPTGGASSGANVLTF. The CDR3 DNA reads as TGTGCCATAGGGAAACCAACAGGGGGCGCAAGCTCTGGGGCCAACGTCCTGACTTTC. The V call is TRBV10-3, the J call TRBJ2-6; 9 bases agree with TRBD1. Germline CDR1 is ENHRY and CDR2 is SYGVKD. The ends lost 9 bases at V and 0 bases at J; junction bases unmatched: 15. This CDR3 region has 19 residues.

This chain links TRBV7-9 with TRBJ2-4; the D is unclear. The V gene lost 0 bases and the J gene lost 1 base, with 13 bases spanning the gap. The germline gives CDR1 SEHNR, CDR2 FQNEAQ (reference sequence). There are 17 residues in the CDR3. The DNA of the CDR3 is TGTGCCAGCAGCTTAGCGCTCCGGCTCGGGGCCAAAAACATTCAGTACTTC. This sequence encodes CASSLALRLGAKNIQYF.

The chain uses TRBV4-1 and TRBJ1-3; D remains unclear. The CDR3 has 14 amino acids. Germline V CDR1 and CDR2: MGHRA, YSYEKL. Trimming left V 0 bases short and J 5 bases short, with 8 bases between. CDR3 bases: TGCGCCAGCAGCCAAGATCTGGGCAGAAACACCATATATTTT. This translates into CASSQDLGRNTIYF.

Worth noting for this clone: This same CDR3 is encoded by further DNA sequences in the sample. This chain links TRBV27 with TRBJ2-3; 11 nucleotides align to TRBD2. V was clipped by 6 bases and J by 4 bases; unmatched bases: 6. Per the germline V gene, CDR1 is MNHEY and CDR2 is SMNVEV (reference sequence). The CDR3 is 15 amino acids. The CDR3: CASSSLAGGPDTQYF. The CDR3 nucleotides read TGTGCCAGCAGCTCGCTAGCGGGAGGTCCAGATACGCAGTATTTT.

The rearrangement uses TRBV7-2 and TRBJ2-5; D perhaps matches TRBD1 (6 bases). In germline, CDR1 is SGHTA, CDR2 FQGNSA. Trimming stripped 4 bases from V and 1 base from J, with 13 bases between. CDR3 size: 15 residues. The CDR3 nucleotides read TGTGCCAGCAGCTCCAACAGGGCAGGCCAAGAGACCCAGTACTTC. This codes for CASSSNRAGQETQYF. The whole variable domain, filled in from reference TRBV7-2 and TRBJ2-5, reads GAGVSQSPSNKVTEKGKDVELRCDPISGHTALYWYRQSLGQGLEFLIYFQGNSAPDKSGLPSDRFSAERTGGSVSTLTIQRTQQEDSAVYLCASSSNRAGQETQYFGPGTRLLVL.

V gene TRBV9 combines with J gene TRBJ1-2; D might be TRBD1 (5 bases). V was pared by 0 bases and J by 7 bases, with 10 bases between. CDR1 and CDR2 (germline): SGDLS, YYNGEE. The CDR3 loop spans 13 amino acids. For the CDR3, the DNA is TGTGCCAGCAGCGTAGAACAGGATGGTGGCTACACCTTC. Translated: CASSVEQDGGYTF.

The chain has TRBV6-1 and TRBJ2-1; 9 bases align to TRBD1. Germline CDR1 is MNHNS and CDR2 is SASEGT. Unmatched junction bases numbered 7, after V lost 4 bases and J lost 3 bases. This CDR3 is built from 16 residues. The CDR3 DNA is TGTGCCAGCAGTGGGCGGACAGGGGCCCTCTACAATGAGCAGTTCTTC. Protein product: CASSGRTGALYNEQFF.

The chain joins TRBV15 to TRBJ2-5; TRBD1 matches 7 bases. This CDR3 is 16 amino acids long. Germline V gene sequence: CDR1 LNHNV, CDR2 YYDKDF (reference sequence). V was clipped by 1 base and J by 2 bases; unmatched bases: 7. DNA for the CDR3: TGTGCCACCAGCAGAGGCGACAGGGCCACTCAAGAGACCCAGTACTTC. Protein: CATSRGDRATQETQYF.

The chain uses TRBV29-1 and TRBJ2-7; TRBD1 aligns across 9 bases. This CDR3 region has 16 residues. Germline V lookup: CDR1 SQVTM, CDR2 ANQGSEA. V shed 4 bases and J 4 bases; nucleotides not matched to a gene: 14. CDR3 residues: CSVVRSAQGAKYEQYF. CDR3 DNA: TGCAGCGTTGTTAGGAGCGCACAGGGGGCAAAGTACGAGCAGTACTTC.

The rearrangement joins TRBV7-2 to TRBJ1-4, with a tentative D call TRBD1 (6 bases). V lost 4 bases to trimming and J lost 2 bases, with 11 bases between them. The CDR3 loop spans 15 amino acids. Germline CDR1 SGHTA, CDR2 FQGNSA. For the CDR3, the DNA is TGTGCCAGCAGCTCCAGGGGCTTGACTAATGAAAAACTGTTTTTT. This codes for CASSSRGLTNEKLFF.

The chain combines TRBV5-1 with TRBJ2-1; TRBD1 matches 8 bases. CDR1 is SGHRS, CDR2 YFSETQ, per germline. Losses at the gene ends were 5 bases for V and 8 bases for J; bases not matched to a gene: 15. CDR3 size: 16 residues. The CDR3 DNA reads TGCGCCAGCAGTTCAGGACAGGGTGCCATCTCGGATGAGCAGTTCTTC. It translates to CASSSGQGAISDEQFF.

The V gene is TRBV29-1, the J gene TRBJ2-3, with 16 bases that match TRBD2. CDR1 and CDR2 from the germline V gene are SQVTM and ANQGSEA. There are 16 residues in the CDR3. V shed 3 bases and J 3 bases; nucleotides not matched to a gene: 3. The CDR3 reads CSVDVGLAGGTDTQYF. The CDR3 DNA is TGCAGCGTTGATGTGGGACTAGCGGGAGGGACAGATACGCAGTATTTT.

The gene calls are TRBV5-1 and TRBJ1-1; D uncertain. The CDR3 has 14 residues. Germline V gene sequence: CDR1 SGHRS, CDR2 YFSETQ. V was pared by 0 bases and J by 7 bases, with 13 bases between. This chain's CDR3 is CASSLVAGYSEAFF. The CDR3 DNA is TGCGCCAGCAGCTTGGTCGCGGGTTATAGTGAAGCTTTCTTT.

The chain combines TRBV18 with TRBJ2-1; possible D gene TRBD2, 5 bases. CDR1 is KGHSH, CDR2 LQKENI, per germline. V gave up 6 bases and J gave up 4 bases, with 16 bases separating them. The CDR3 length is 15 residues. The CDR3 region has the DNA TGTGCCAGCTCCCGACCCAGTGCGGGTTACAATGAGCAGTTCTTC. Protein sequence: CASSRPSAGYNEQFF.

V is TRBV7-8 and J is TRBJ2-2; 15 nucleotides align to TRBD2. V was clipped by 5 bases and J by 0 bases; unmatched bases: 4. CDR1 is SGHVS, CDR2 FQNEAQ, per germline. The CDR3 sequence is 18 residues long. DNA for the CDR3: TGTGCCAGCAGCCTACGGACTAGCGGGAGGGCGAACACCGGGGAGCTGTTTTTT. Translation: CASSLRTSGRANTGELFF. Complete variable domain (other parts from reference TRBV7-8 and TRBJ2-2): GAGVSQSPRYKVAKRGQDVALRCDPISGHVSLFWYQQALGQGPEFLTYFQNEAQLDKSGLPSDRFFAERPEGSVSTLKIQRTQQEDSAVYLCASSLRTSGRANTGELFFGEGSRLTVL.

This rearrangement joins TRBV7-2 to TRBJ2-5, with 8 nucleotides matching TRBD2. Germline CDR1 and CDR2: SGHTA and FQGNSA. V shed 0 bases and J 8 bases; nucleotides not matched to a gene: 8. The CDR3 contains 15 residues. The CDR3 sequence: CASSLASGTGYTQYF. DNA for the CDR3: TGTGCCAGCAGCTTAGCTAGCGGGACTGGATACACCCAGTACTTC.

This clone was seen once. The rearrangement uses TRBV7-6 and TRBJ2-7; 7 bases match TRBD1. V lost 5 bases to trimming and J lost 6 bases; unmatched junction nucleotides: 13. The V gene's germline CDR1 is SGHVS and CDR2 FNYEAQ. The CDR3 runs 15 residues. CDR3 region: CASSVFRDSAGEQYF. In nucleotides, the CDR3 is TGTGCCAGCAGCGTCTTTCGGGACAGTGCAGGCGAGCAGTACTTC. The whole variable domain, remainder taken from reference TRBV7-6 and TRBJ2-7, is GAGVSQSPRYKVTKRGQDVALRCDPISGHVSLYWYRQALGQGPEFLTYFNYEAQQDKSGLPNDRFSAERPEGSISTLTIQRTEQRDSAMYRCASSVFRDSAGEQYFGPGTRLTVT.

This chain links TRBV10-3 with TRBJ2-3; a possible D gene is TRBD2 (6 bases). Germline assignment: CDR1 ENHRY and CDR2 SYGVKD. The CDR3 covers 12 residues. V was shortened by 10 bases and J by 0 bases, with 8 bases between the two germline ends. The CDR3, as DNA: TGTGCCACTCGGGGGAGCACAGATACGCAGTATTTT. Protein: CATRGSTDTQYF.

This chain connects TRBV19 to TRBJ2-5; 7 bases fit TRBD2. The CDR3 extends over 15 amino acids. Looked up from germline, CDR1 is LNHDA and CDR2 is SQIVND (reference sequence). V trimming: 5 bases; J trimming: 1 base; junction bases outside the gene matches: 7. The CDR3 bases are TGTGCCAGTAGTCAACTAGCGAGCAGCCAAGAGACCCAGTACTTC. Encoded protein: CASSQLASSQETQYF.

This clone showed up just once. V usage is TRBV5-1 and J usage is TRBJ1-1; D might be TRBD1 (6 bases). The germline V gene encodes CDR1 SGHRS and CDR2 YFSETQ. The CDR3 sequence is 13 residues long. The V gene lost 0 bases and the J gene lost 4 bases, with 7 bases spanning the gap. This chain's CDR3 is CASSLGGGTEAFF. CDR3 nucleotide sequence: TGCGCCAGCAGCTTGGGAGGGGGCACTGAAGCTTTCTTT.

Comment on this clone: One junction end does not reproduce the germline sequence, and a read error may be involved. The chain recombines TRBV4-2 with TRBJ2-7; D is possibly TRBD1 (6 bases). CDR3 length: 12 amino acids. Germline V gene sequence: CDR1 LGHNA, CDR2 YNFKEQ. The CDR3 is CASSQEDSEVNF. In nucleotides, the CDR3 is TGTGCCAGCAGCCAAGAGGACAGTGAGGTTAACTTC.

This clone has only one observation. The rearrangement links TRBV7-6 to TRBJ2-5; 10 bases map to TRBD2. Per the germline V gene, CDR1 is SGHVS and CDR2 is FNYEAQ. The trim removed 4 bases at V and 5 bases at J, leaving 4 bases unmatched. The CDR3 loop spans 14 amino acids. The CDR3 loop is CASSSRTSGETQYF. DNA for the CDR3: TGTGCCAGCAGCTCCCGGACTAGCGGTGAGACCCAGTACTTC.

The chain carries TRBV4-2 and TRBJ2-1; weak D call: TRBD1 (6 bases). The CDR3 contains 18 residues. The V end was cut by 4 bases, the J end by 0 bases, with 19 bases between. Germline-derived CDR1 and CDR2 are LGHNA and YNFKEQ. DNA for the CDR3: TGTGCCAGCAGCCTCTACCGAGAGGGGGTAAGCTCCTACAATGAGCAGTTCTTC. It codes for CASSLYREGVSSYNEQFF.

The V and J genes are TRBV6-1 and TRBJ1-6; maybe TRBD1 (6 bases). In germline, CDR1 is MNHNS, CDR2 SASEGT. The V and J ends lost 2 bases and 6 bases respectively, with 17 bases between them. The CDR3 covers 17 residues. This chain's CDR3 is CASSESEGRGSNSPLHF. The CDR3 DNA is TGTGCCAGCAGTGAAAGCGAGGGCAGGGGAAGTAATTCACCCCTCCACTTT.

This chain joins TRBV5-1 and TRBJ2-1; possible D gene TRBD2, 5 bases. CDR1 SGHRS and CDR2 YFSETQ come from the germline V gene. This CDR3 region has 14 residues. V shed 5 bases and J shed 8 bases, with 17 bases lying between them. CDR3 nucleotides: TGCGCCAGCAGACCGACGGGAAGGTTCGATGAGCAGTTCTTC. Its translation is CASRPTGRFDEQFF.

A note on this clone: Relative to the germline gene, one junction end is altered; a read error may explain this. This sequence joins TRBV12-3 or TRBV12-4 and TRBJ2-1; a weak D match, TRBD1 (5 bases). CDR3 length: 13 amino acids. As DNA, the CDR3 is TGTGCCAGCAGCCCGAGCCCCCGTAGGCAAGGGGTCTTC. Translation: CASSPSPRRQGVF.

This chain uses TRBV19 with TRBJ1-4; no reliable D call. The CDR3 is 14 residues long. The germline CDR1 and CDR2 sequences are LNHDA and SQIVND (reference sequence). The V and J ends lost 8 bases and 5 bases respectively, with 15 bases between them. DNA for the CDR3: TGTGCCAGTCGGAGCCGCACTCAAAATGAAAAACTGTTTTTT. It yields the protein CASRSRTQNEKLFF.

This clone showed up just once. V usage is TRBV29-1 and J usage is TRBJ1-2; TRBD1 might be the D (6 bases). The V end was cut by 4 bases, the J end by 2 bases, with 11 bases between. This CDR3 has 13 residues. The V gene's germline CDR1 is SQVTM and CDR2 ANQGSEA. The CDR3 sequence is CSVGGLGNYGYTF. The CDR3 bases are TGCAGCGTTGGGGGGCTAGGCAACTATGGCTACACCTTC.

CDR3 loop: CASSIRQGGTEAFF. CDR3 nucleotides: TGTGCCAGTAGTATCCGTCAGGGGGGCACTGAAGCTTTCTTT. J is TRBJ1-1 and V is TRBV19; 7 positions agree with TRBD1. CDR3 length: 14 residues. V was pared by 3 bases and J by 4 bases, with 5 bases of the junction left unmatched. The germline gives CDR1 LNHDA, CDR2 SQIVND (reference sequence).

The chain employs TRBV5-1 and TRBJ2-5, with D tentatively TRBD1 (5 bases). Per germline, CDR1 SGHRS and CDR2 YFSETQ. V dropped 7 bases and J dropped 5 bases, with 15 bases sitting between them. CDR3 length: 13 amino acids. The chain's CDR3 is CASSRTKGETQYF. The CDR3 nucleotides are TGCGCCAGCTCACGGACAAAAGGGGAGACCCAGTACTTC.